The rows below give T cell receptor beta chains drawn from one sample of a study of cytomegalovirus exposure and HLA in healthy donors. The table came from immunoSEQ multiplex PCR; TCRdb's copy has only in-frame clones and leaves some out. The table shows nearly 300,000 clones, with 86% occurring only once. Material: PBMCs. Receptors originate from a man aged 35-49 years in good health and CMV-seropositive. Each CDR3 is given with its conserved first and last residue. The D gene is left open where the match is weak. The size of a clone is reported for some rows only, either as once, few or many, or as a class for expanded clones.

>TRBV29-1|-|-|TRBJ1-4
TGCAGCGTGAGTAGGGGAGGTGAAAAACTGTTTTTT
CSVSRGGEKLFF
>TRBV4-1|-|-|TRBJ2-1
TGCGCCAGCAGCCAAGTCTTAACAGACCTCGATGAGCAGTTCTTC
CASSQVLTDLDEQFF
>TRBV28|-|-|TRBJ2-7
TGTGCCAGCAGTTTGGGTAAGACTTTGTCCTACGAGCAGTACTTC
CASSLGKTLSYEQYF
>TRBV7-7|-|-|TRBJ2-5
TGTGCTAGCAGCTCCGGGCGGGTCCAGAAAGAGACCCAGTACTTC
CASSSGRVQKETQYF
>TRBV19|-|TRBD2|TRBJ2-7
TGTGCCAGTAGTTCTAGCGGGAGACACGAGCAGTACTTC
CASSSSGRHEQYF
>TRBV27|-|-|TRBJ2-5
TGTGCCAGCAGTCCCCCGGGGGAGACCCAGTACTTC
CASSPPGETQYF
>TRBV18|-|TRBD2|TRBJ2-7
TGTGCCAGCTCACCAGCAGGGACTAACTACGAGCAGTACTTC
CASSPAGTNYEQYF
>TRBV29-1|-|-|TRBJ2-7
TGCAGCGTTGAAGCCCCTTCCTACGAGCAGTACTTC
CSVEAPSYEQYF
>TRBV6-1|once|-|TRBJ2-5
TGTGCCAGCAGTGAAGATCAGGGATGGGGGACCCAGTACTTC
CASSEDQGWGTQYF
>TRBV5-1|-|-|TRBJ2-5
TGCGCCAGCAGCTTTTTGGGCAGACAGTACCAAGAGACCCAGTACTTC
CASSFLGRQYQETQYF
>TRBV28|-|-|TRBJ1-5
TGTGCCAGCAGACGGGATGGGACTAATCAGCCCCAGCATTTT
CASRRDGTNQPQHF
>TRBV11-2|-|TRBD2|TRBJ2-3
TGTGCCAGCAGCTTTAGCGGGAGTTACACAGATACGCAGTATTTT
CASSFSGSYTDTQYF
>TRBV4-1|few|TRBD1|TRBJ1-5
TGCGCCAGCAGCCAAGGACAGGGGACAAATCAGCCCCAGCATTTT
CASSQGQGTNQPQHF
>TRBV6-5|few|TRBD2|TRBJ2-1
TGTGCCAGCAGGTTCGCGGGAGAGTGGAATGAGCAGTTCTTC
CASRFAGEWNEQFF
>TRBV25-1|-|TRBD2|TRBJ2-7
TGTGCCAGCAGTGCGACTAGCGGGAGGGCCGACGAGCAGTACTTC
CASSATSGRADEQYF
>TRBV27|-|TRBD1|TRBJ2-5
TGTGCCAGCAGTTTCCGACAGGGGGCCCAAGAGACCCAGTACTTC
CASSFRQGAQETQYF
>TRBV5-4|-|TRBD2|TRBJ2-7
TGTGCCAGCAGAAGGTGGGGGGGGACTTCGAACTACGAGCAGTACTTC
CASRRWGGTSNYEQYF
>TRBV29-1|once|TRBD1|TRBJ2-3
TGCAGCGTGGTTATACTCAGGACAGGGTATACAGATACGCAGTATTTT
CSVVILRTGYTDTQYF
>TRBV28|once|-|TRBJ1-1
TGTGCCAGCAGTTTAGTGTTGGGGGGGCAAGCTTTCTTT
CASSLVLGGQAFF
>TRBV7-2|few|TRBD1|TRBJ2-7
TGTGCCAGCAGGCGCGACAGGGGGGTCCACGAGCAGTACTTC
CASRRDRGVHEQYF
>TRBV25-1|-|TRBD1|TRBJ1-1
TGTGCCAGCAGACTTGGACGGGACAGGGGGTTTTACACTGAAGCTTTCTTT
CASRLGRDRGFYTEAFF
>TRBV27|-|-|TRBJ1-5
TGTGCCAGCAGTTTATCGAGCCTCTGGAGCGCCATCACGCCCCAGCATTTT
CASSLSSLWSAITPQHF
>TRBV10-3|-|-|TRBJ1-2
TGTGCCATCAGTGAGTCGAATCTATATGGCTACACCTTC
CAISESNLYGYTF
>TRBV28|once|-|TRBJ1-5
TGTGCCAGCCTTCTACTAGGGGGTCAGCCCCAGCATTTT
CASLLLGGQPQHF
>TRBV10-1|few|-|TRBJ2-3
TGCGCCAGCAGTGATAGTTCTAGCACAGATACGCAGTATTTT
CASSDSSSTDTQYF
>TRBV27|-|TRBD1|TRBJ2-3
TGTGCCAGCAGTCATACCGGGACAGGCACAGATACGCAGTATTTT
CASSHTGTGTDTQYF
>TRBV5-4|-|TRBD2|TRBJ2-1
TGTGCCAGCAGCTTGGGGTGGCTAGCGGGAGGGCTCTCCTACAATGAGCAGTTCTTC
CASSLGWLAGGLSYNEQFF
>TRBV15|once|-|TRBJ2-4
TGTGCCACCAGCAGAGTGGTCGGCGGCAAAAACATTCAGTACTTC
CATSRVVGGKNIQYF
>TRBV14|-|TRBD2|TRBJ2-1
TGTGCCAGCAGCCCAATCTTACTAGCGGGAGGGAATGAGCAGTTCTTC
CASSPILLAGGNEQFF
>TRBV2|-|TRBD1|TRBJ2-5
TGTGCCAGCACTTTACAGGGGGCGCAACGAGAGACCCAGTACTTC
CASTLQGAQRETQYF
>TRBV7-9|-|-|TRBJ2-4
TGTGCCAGCAGCTTGGCGGGGAAAAACATTCAGTACTTC
CASSLAGKNIQYF